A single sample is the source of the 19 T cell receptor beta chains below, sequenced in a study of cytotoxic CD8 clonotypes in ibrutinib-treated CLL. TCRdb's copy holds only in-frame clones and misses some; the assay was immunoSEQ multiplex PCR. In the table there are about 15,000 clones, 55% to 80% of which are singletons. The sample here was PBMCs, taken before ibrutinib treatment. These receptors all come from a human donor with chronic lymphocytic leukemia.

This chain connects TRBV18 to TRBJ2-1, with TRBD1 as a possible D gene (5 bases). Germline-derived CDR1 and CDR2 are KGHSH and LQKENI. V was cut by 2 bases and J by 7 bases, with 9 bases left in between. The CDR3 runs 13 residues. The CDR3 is CASSPTGGNEQFF. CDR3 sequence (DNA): TGTGCCAGCTCACCAACAGGTGGGAATGAGCAGTTCTTC.

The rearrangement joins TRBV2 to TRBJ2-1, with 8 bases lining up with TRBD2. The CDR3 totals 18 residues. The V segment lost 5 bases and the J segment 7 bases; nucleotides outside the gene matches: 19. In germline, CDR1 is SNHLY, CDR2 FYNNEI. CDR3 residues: CASSKGTLAGSVGNEQFF. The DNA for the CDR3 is TGTGCCAGCAGTAAAGGGACCTTAGCGGGATCAGTGGGGAATGAGCAGTTCTTC.

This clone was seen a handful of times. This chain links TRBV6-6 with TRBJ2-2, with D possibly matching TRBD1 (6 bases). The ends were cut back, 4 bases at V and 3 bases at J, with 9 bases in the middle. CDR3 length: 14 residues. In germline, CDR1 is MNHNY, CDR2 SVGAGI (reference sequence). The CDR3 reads CASSFQGHTGELFF. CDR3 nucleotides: TGTGCCAGCAGTTTCCAGGGGCACACCGGGGAGCTGTTTTTT.

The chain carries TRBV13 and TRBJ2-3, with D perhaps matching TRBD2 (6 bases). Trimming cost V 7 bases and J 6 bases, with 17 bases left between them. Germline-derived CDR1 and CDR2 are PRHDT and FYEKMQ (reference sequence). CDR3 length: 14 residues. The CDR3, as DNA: TGTGCCAGCAAACCGGGACTGGGGACCGATACGCAGTATTTT. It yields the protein CASKPGLGTDTQYF. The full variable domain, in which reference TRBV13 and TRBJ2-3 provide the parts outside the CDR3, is AAGVIQSPRHLIKEKRETATLKCYPIPRHDTVYWYQQGPGQDPQFLISFYEKMQSDKGSIPDRFSAQQFSDYHSELNMSSLELGDSALYFCASKPGLGTDTQYFGPGTRLTVL.

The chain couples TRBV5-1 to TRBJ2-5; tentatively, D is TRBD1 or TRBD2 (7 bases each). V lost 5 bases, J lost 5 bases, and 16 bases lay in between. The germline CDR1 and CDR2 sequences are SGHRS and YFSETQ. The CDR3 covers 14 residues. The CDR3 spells CASRQGRVGETQYF. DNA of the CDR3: TGCGCCAGCAGACAGGGGAGGGTAGGGGAGACCCAGTACTTC.

CDR3 sequence: CASSERRNTIYF. As DNA, the CDR3 is TGCGCCAGCAGTGAGCGACGAAACACCATATATTTT. The gene calls are TRBV10-2 and TRBJ1-3; D is undetermined. V gave up 2 bases and J gave up 5 bases, with 4 bases separating them. The CDR3 extends over 12 amino acids. Germline lookup yields CDR1 WSHSY and CDR2 SAAADI.

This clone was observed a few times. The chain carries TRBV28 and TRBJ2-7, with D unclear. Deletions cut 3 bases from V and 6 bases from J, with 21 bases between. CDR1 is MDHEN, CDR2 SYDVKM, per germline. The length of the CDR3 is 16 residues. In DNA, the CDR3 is TGTGCCAGCAGTTTTTGGCAGGCTAGAAACCTTGGCGAGCAGTACGTC. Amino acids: CASSFWQARNLGEQYV.

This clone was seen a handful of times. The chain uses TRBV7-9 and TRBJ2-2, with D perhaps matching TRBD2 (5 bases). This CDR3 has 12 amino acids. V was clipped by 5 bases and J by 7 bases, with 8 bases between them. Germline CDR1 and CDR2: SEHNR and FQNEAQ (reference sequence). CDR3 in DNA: TGTGCCAGCAGCATCACTAGCGGGGAGCTGTTTTTT. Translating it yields CASSITSGELFF.

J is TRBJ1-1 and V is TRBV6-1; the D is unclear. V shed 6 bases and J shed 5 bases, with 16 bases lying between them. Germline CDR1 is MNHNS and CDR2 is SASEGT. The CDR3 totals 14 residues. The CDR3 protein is CASRAPIGFTEAFF. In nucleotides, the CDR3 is TGTGCCAGCAGGGCACCTATCGGGTTTACTGAAGCTTTCTTT.

CDR3 nucleotides: TGTGCCAGTACCCCCAGGGGGGGTGGGTTTTACAATGAGCAGTTCTTC. It specifies CASTPRGGGFYNEQFF. The J gene is TRBJ2-1, the V gene TRBV19; D possibly uses TRBD1 or TRBD2 (7 bases each). This CDR3 has 16 residues. The V gene's germline CDR1 is LNHDA and CDR2 SQIVND (reference sequence). Trimming took 7 bases from V and 4 from J, leaving 20 bases between them.

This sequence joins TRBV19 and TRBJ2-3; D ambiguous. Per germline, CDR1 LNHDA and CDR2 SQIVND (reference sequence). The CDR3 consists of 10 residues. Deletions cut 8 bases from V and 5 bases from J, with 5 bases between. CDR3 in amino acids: CASGIDTQYF. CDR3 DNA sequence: TGTGCCAGTGGGATAGATACGCAGTATTTT.

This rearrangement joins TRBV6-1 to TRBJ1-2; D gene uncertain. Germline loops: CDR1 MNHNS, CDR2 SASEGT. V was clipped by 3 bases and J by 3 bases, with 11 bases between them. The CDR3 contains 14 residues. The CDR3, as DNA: TGTGCCAGCAGTGAGCTAGAGCTGTACTATGGCTACACCTTC. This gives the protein CASSELELYYGYTF.

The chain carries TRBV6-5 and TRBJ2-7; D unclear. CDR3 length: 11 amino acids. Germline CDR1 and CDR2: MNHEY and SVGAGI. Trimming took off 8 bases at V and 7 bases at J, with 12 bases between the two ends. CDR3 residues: CASRSPYEQYF. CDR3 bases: TGTGCCAGCCGATCCCCATATGAGCAGTACTTC.

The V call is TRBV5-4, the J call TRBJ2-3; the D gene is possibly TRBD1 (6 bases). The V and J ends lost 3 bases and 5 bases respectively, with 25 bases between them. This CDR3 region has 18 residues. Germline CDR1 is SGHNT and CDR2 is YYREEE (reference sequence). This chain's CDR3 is CASSSLAGETHEGDTQYF. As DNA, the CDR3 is TGTGCCAGCAGCTCCCTGGCAGGGGAAACACACGAGGGAGATACGCAGTATTTT.

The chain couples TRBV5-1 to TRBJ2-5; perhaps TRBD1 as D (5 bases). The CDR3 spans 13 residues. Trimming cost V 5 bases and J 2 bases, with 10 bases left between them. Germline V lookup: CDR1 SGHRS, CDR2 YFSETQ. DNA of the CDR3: TGCGCCAGCAGTCCCGACAGACAAGAGACCCAGTACTTC. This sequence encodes CASSPDRQETQYF.

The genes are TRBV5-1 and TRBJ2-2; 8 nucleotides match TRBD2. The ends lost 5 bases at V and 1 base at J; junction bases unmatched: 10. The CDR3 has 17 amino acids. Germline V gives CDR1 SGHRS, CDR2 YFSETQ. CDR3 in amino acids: CASSRQAGEKNTGELFF. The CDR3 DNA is TGCGCCAGCAGTCGGCAAGCGGGAGAGAAGAACACCGGGGAGCTGTTTTTT. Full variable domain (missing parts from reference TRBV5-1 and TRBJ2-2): KAGVTQTPRYLIKTRGQQVTLSCSPISGHRSVSWYQQTPGQGLQFLFEYFSETQRNKGNFPGRFSGRQFSNSRSEMNVSTLELGDSALYLCASSRQAGEKNTGELFFGEGSRLTVL.

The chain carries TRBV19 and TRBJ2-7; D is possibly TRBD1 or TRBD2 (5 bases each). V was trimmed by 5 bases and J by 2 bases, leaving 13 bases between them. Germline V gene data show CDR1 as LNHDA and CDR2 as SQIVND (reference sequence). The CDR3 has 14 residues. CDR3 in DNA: TGTGCCAGTAGTCGTCGAGGGGAGACCTACGAGCAGTACTTC. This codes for CASSRRGETYEQYF.

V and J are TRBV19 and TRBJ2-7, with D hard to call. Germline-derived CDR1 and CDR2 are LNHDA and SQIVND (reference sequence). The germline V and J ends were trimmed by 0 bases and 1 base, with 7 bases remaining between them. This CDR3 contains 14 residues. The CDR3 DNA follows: TGTGCCAGTAGTATAGATCGACTTTCCTACGAGCAGTACTTC. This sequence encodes CASSIDRLSYEQYF. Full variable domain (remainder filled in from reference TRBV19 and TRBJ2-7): DGGITQSPKYLFRKEGQNVTLSCEQNLNHDAMYWYRQDPGQGLRLIYYSQIVNDFQKGDIAEGYSVSREKKESFPLTVTSAQKNPTAFYLCASSIDRLSYEQYFGPGTRLTVT.

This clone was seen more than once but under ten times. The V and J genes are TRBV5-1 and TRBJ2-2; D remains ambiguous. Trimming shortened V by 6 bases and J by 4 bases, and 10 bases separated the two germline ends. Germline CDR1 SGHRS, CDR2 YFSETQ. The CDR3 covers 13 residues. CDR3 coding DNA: TGCGCCAGCAAGCAGGTACTCACCGGGGAGCTGTTTTTT. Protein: CASKQVLTGELFF.